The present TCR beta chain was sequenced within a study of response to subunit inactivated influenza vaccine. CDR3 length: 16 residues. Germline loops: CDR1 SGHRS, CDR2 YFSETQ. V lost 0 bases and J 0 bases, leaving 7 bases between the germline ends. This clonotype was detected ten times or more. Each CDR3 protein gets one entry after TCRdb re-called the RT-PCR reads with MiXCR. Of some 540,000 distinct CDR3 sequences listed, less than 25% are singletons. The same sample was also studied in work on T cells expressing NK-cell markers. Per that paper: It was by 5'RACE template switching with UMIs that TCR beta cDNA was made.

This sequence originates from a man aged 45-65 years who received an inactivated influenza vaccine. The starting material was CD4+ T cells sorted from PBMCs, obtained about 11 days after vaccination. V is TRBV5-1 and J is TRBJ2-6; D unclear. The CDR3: CASSLGANSGANVLTF. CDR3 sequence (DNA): TGCGCCAGCAGCTTGGGAGCAAACTCTGGGGCCAACGTCCTGACTTTC.